This TCR beta chain was found in a study of T-cell reconstitution after alpha-beta-depleted transplantation in children. V lost 2 bases and J lost 4, with 12 bases in between. The germline CDR1 and CDR2 sequences are LGHNA and YSLEER. CDR3 length: 15 amino acids. Unique molecular identifiers were used to barcode this TCRbeta library. TCRdb re-derived calls from the PCR reads in MiXCR, one entry per CDR3 protein. In the table there are hundreds of thousands of distinct CDR3 sequences, 15% to 20% of which are singletons. The chain recombines TRBV4-3 with TRBJ2-1; the D is unclear. The starting material was PBMCs from the stem cell graft donor, obtained from the stem cell graft. This sequence originates from a human donor who donated a stem cell graft to a child with acute myeloid leukemia. The chain's CDR3 is CASSQTPSSYNEQFF. The CDR3 DNA reads TGCGCCAGCAGCCAAACTCCCTCCTCATACAATGAGCAGTTCTTC.